This T cell receptor (beta chain) is from a study of PD-1 blockade in classical Hodgkin lymphoma (dated by TCRdb to the early 2020s). In terms of the full investigation: Nivolumab dosing was 3 mg/kg intravenously every 2 weeks, continuing until either disease progression or unacceptable toxicity. A peripheral blood immune signature of response to PD-1 blockade in classical Hodgkin lymphoma was defined using TCR beta sequencing and CyTOF.

The time point tag for this specimen amounts to: cycle 4 day 1 (C4D1), after less than 7 weeks of nivolumab. Every trial patient had relapsed following autologous stem cell transplantation, and prior brentuximab vedotin exposure was what differed among cohorts A, B and C. The trial cohort comprised about 60 patients with relapsed/refractory classical Hodgkin lymphoma whose best overall responses were complete response, partial response or progressive disease. Trial patients were treated with single-agent nivolumab in the multi-cohort phase II CheckMate 205 trial. An independent review committee assessed best overall response by applying the 2007 International Working Group response criteria. Trial PBMCs were collected just before the start of nivolumab (C1D1) and during therapy at cycle 2 day 1 and cycle 4 day 1. Peripheral blood was collected in 8 mL Vacutainer Cell Preparation Tubes, from which PBMCs were isolated by centrifugation and then cryopreserved.

Genomic DNA was extracted with the Qiagen DNeasy kit from unsorted PBMCs and from negatively selected CD4+ and CD8+ fractions. TCR beta CDR3 regions were amplified by immunoSEQ multiplex PCR using primers annealing to V and J segments. A synthetic immune receptor repertoire was used to minimize amplification bias, and remaining bias was computationally removed after sequencing. The paper's processing steps were these. Custom Python scripts were used to quantify repertoire diversity as the Shannon entropy index. Unsorted, CD4+ and CD8+ repertoires were analyzed separately, except in combined analyses where CD4+ and CD8+ sequences were merged in silico. Clonal expansion was defined as a frequency increase of at least 2-fold after treatment compared with C1D1, and clones undetected at baseline were assigned a pseudocount of 0.5. Clones with 0 or 1 copy at C1D1 were defined as singleton clones, while clones with 2 or more copies were defined as non-singleton clones. By matching protein sequences in sorted samples from the same patient, clones expanded in unsorted samples were annotated as CD4+, CD8+ or unknown. Wilcoxon tests on paired samples were used to test changes in diversity from C1D1 to C4D1. Not all clones reach the TCRdb copy of this immuneACCESS table, which keeps in-frame sequences only. Checked studies attribute under half of the gap to unresolved V genes and leave the rest unexplained. V and J calls and clone size come straight from that table; D and trimming were deduced from the DNA. The table for this sample lists 80,000 to 100,000 clones; about 92% of them were counted only once. About 2% of the sample rests with the top ten.

The study at large found these results: Baseline diversity similar to that of newly diagnosed patients was observed in trial patients achieving complete response, whereas significantly lower diversity was observed in partial responders and progressors. Diversity was lower in patients who began nivolumab less than 1 year after ASCT, so these patients were left out of later analyses to avoid confounding by immune reconstitution. Baseline TCR diversity was reported as lower in newly diagnosed patients than in healthy donors, and lower still in relapsed/refractory patients. By C4D1, a significant rise was seen in CD4+ TCR diversity but not in CD8+ TCR diversity (p=0.0027 vs p=0.16), and the rise was most apparent among complete responders (p=0.02). Only a single clinical trial cohort was studied, and what caused the repertoire differences, possibly disease activity or prior therapy, remained undefined.

The germline V gene gives CDR1 as MDHEN and CDR2 as SYDVKM. V lost 6 bases and J lost 6 bases; the stretch between them is 17 bases long. Taken from cysteine to phenylalanine, the CDR3 has 14 residues. The DNA shown is the 42-base CDR3, in frame from base 1. This clone was found once. Its target antigen remains unknown. Qualities for individual bases were not recorded, and no much larger clone is one base off. The input for sequencing was peripheral blood mononuclear cells (PBMCs), taken before the fourth cycle of nivolumab. In this chain, TRBV28 is recombined with TRBJ1-2; the D gene identity is not certain. The receptor's source is a human donor with classical Hodgkin lymphoma. DNA sequence: TGTGCCAGCAGACCCCATCAAGGTCGCAATGGCTACACCTTC. This codes for CASRPHQGRNGYTF.